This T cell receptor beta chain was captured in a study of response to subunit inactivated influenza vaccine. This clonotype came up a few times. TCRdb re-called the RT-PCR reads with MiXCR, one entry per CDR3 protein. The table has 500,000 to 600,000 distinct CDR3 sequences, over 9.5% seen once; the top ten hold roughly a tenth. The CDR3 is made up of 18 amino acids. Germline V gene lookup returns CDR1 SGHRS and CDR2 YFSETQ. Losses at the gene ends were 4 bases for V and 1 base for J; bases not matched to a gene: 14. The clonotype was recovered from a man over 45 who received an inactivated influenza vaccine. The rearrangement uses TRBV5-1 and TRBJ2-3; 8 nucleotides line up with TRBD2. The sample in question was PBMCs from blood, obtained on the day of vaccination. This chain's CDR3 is CASSLSSRGGAGTDTQYF. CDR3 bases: TGCGCCAGCAGCCTGTCCTCCCGGGGGGGGGCGGGCACAGATACGCAGTATTTT.